This TCR beta chain was captured in a study of blood T cell repertoires in COVID-19. Whole-study context: Both acute and convalescent COVID-19 samples were obtained from the United States, Italy and Spain.

Germline V gene data show CDR1 as SGDLS and CDR2 as YYNGEE. The CDR3 has 15 residues. Losses at the gene ends were 0 bases for V and 4 bases for J; bases not matched to a gene: 2. The assay was immunoSEQ multiplex PCR, and TCRdb's table has in-frame clones only and misses some. The table has 100,000 or so clones, roughly 77% seen once; the top ten hold approximately 24%. This clonotype originated in a human donor in a cohort sampled during active COVID-19. This chain joins TRBV9 and TRBJ2-1, with 9 bases lining up with TRBD2. Input material: peripheral blood. The CDR3 here is CASSVVAGGYNEQFF. CDR3 bases: TGTGCCAGCAGCGTAGTGGCGGGGGGGTACAATGAGCAGTTCTTC.